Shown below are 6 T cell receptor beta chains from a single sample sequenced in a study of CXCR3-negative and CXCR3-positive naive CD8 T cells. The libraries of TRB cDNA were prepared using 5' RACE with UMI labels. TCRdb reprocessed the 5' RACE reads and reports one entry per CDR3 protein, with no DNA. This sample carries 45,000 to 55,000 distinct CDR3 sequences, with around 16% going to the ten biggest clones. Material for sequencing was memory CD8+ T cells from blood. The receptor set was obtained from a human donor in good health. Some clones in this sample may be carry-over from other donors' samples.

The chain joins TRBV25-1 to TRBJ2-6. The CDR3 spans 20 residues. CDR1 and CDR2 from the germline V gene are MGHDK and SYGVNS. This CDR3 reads CASSEYFVGARSSGANVLTF.

This CDR3 reads CASRPGLAGYNEQFF. This rearrangement joins TRBV9 to TRBJ2-1; checking the TCRdb D call of TRBD2 is not possible without DNA. In germline, CDR1 is SGDLS, CDR2 YYNGEE. The CDR3 totals 15 residues.

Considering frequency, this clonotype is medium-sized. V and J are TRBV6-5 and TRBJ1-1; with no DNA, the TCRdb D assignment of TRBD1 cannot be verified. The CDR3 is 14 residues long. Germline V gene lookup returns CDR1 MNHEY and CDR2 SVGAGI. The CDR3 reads CASSLGFETGEAFF.

The CDR3 here is CSVEVGTGLSTYEQYF. This rearrangement joins TRBV29-1 to TRBJ2-7; the TCRdb D gene call, TRBD2, has no DNA to confirm it. The CDR3 has 16 amino acids. Germline-derived CDR1 and CDR2 are SQVTM and ANQGSEA.

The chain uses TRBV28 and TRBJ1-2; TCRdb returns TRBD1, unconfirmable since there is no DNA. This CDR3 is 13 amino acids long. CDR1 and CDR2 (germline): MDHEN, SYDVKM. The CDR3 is CASSPDRNYGYTF.

CDR3 residues: CASSPGTSGRYEQYF. The chain carries TRBV3-1 and TRBJ2-7; TCRdb's D gene call, TRBD2, goes unchecked for lack of DNA. The CDR3 is made up of 15 amino acids. Germline CDR1 is LGHDT and CDR2 is YNNKEL (reference sequence).